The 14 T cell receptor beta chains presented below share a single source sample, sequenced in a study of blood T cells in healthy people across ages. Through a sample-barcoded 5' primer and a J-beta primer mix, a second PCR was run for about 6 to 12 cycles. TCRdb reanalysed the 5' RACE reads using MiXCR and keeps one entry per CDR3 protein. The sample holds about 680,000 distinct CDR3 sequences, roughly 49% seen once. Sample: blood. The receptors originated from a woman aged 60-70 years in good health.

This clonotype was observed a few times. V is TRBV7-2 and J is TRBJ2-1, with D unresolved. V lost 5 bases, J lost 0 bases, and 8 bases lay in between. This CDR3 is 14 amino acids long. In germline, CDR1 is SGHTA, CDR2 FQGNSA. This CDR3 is CASSPLGSYNEQFF. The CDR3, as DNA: TGTGCCAGCAGCCCCCTAGGCTCCTACAATGAGCAGTTCTTC.

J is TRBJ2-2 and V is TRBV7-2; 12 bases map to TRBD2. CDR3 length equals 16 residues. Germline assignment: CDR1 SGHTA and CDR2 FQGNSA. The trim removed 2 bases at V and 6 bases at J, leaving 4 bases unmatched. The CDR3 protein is CASSLRLAGVAGELFF. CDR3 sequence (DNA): TGTGCCAGCAGCTTACGACTAGCGGGAGTAGCCGGGGAGCTGTTTTTT. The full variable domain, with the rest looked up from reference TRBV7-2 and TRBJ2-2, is GAGVSQSPSNKVTEKGKDVELRCDPISGHTALYWYRQSLGQGLEFLIYFQGNSAPDKSGLPSDRFSAERTGGSVSTLTIQRTQQEDSAVYLCASSLRLAGVAGELFFGEGSRLTVL.

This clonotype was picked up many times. The CDR3 nucleotides read TGTGCCAGCAGCCCGACTAGTCCGAGCCCCATTGGTTTCGAGCAGTACTTC. Amino acids: CASSPTSPSPIGFEQYF. J is TRBJ2-7 and V is TRBV7-9, with D maybe TRBD2 (6 bases). V was clipped by 5 bases and J by 6 bases, with 26 bases between them. The CDR3 extends over 17 amino acids. Germline loops: CDR1 SEHNR, CDR2 FQNEAQ (reference sequence).

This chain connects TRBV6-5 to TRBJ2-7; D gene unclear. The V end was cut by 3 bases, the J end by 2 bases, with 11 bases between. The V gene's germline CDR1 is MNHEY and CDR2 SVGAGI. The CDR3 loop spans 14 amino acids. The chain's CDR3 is CASSYSLGTYEQYF. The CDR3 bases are TGTGCCAGCAGTTATAGTCTAGGGACCTACGAGCAGTACTTC.

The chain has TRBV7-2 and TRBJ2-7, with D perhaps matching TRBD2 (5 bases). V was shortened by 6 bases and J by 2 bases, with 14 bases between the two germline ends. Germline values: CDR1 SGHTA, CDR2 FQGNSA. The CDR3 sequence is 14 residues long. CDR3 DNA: TGTGCCAGCAGTCGGACTTCATCAGCCTACGAGCAGTACTTC. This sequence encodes CASSRTSSAYEQYF.

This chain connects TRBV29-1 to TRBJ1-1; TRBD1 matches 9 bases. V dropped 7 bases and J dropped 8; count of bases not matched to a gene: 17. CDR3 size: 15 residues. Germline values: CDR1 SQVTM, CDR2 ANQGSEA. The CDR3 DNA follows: TGCAGCGGAGAAACGCTAACCGGGACAGGGAGGGAAGCTTTCTTT. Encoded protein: CSGETLTGTGREAFF.

In nucleotides, the CDR3 is TGTGCCAGCAGCTCTTTACAGGGGGTGGTGCGTGGCTACACCTTC. Its protein is CASSSLQGVVRGYTF. The V gene is TRBV11-2, the J gene TRBJ1-2; TRBD1 matches at 8 bases. This CDR3 region has 15 residues. V dropped 4 bases and J dropped 7; count of bases not matched to a gene: 11. Germline values: CDR1 SGHAT, CDR2 FQNNGV.

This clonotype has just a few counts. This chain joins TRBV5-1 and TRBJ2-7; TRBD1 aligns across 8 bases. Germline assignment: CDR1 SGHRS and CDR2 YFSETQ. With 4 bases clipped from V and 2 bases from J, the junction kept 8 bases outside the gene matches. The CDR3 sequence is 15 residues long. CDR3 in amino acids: CASSGTGTGAYEQYF. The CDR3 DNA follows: TGCGCCAGCAGCGGAACCGGGACAGGAGCCTACGAGCAGTACTTC.

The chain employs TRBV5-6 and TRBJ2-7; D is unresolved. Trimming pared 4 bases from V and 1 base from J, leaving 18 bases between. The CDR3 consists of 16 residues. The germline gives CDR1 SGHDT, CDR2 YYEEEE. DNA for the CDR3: TGTGCCAGCAGCATTTGGGGTCATCGCTTATCCTACGAGCAGTACTTC. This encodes CASSIWGHRLSYEQYF.

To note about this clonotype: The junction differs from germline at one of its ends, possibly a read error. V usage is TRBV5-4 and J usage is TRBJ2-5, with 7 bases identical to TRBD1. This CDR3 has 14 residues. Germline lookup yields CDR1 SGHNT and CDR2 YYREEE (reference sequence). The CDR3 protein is CTSSRNRGQETQYF. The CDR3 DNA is TGTACCAGCAGTCGCAACAGGGGCCAAGAGACCCAGTACTTC.

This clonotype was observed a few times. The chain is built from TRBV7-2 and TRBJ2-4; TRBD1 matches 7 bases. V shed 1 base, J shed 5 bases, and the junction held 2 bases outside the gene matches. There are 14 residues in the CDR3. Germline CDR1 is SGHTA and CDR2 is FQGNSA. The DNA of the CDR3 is TGTGCCAGCAGCTTAGGCCAGGGGGAAAACATTCAGTACTTC. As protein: CASSLGQGENIQYF.

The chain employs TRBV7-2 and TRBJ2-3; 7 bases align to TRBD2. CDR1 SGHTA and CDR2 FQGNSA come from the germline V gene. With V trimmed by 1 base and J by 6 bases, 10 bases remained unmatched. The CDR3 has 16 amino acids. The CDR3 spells CASSLDASGAKDTQYF. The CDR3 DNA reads TGTGCCAGCAGCTTAGATGCGAGCGGGGCTAAGGATACGCAGTATTTT.

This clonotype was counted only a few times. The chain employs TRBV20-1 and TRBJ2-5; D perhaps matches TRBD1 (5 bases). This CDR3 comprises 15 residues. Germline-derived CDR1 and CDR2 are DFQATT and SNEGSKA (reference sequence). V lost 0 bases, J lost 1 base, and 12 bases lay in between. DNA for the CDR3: TGCAGTGCTAGAGATCACGTGACAGCCCAAGAGACCCAGTACTTC. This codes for CSARDHVTAQETQYF.

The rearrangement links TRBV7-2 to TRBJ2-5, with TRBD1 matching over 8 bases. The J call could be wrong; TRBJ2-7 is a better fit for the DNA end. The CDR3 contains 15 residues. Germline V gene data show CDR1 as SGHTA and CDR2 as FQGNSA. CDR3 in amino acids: CASSLSRGPLYEQYF. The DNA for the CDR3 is TGTGCCAGCAGCCTAAGCAGGGGGCCCCTCTACGAGCAGTACTTC.